The 10 T cell receptor beta chains below come from one sample, sequenced in a study of blood T cell repertoires in COVID-19. The protocol was immunoSEQ multiplex PCR, while the TCRdb copy is restricted to in-frame clones and leaves out a portion. In the table there are 350,000 to 450,000 clones, 70% to 90% of which are singletons. Sequences were obtained from peripheral blood. These receptors all come from a woman aged 60-75 years with COVID-19, enrolled during active disease.

Comments on this clone: Other DNA sequences from this sample encode an identical CDR3 as well. This sequence joins TRBV7-3 and TRBJ2-2; D is unresolved. Germline CDR1 reads SGHTA; CDR2 reads FQGTGA. The CDR3 is 12 residues long. Trimming shortened V by 5 bases and J by 2 bases, and 3 bases separated the two germline ends. The CDR3 coding sequence is TGTGCCAGCAGCACTAACACCGGGGAGCTGTTTTTT. Translation: CASSTNTGELFF.

This rearrangement joins TRBV11-2 to TRBJ2-5; tentative D call: TRBD1 (5 bases). The germline CDR1 and CDR2 sequences are SGHAT and FQNNGV. There are 16 residues in the CDR3. V was trimmed by 4 bases and J by 2 bases, leaving 17 bases between them. This CDR3 is CASSSGFTGIQETQYF. In nucleotides, the CDR3 is TGTGCCAGCAGCTCAGGATTTACAGGCATACAAGAGACCCAGTACTTC.

This clone was observed a handful of times. The chain combines TRBV15 with TRBJ1-5; 7 nucleotides agree with TRBD1. The V and J ends lost 3 bases and 5 bases, in that order; junction bases with no gene match: 4. Germline values: CDR1 LNHNV, CDR2 YYDKDF (reference sequence). This CDR3 is built from 14 residues. CDR3 amino acids: CATSSAGGDQPQHF. The CDR3 bases are TGTGCCACCAGCAGTGCAGGGGGAGATCAGCCCCAGCATTTT.

V and J are TRBV29-1 and TRBJ2-5; 7 bases are a match to TRBD1. The CDR3 has 13 residues. With 2 bases clipped from V and 1 base from J, the junction kept 1 base outside the gene matches. Germline V CDR1 and CDR2: SQVTM, ANQGSEA. Here the CDR3 reads CSVENRGQETQYF. DNA of the CDR3: TGCAGCGTTGAAAACAGGGGCCAAGAGACCCAGTACTTC.

V gene TRBV7-9 combines with J gene TRBJ1-1; D remains unclear. The germline V gene encodes CDR1 SEHNR and CDR2 FQNEAQ (reference sequence). Trimming shortened V by 5 bases and J by 9 bases, and 19 bases separated the two germline ends. This CDR3 region has 14 residues. The CDR3 is CASSPAEGGRKAFF. In nucleotides, the CDR3 is TGTGCCAGCAGCCCGGCGGAGGGAGGTCGTAAAGCTTTCTTT. The full variable domain, its missing parts supplied by reference TRBV7-9 and TRBJ1-1, is DTGVSQNPRHKITKRGQNVTFRCDPISEHNRLYWYRQTLGQGPEFLTYFQNEAQLEKSRLLSDRFSAERPKGSFSTLEIQRTEQGDSAMYLCASSPAEGGRKAFFGQGTRLTVV.

V usage is TRBV3-1 (or the pseudogene TRBV3-2) and J usage is TRBJ2-1; 7 nucleotides agree with TRBD1. J gave up 0 bases and V 5 bases, and 7 bases lay outside the gene matches. CDR1 LGHDT and CDR2 YNNKEL come from the germline V gene (reference sequence). The length of the CDR3 is 16 residues. CDR3 sequence reads: CASSRDRIFSYNEQFF. For the CDR3, the DNA is TGTGCCAGCAGCAGGGACAGAATATTCTCCTACAATGAGCAGTTCTTC.

The rearrangement links TRBV6-1 to TRBJ2-7; TRBD1 agrees at 8 bases. Germline V gives CDR1 MNHNS, CDR2 SASEGT. With V trimmed by 3 bases and J by 0 bases, 4 bases remained unmatched. The CDR3 has 15 amino acids. The CDR3 is CASSDRDRLSYEQYF. CDR3 DNA sequence: TGTGCCAGCAGTGACCGGGACAGGCTCTCCTACGAGCAGTACTTC.

This chain joins TRBV2 and TRBJ1-2, with 12 bases aligning to TRBD1. This CDR3 is built from 15 residues. Germline CDR1 SNHLY, CDR2 FYNNEI. V lost 6 bases to trimming and J lost 6 bases; unmatched junction nucleotides: 8. CDR3 sequence reads: CASSSGTGGMDGYTF. Written as DNA, the CDR3 is TGTGCCAGCAGCTCCGGGACAGGGGGCATGGATGGCTACACCTTC.

This clone was counted between two and nine times. This chain uses TRBV9 with TRBJ2-7; 9 bases are a match to TRBD1. This CDR3 region has 13 residues. V trimming: 7 bases; J trimming: 4 bases; junction bases outside the gene matches: 6. Germline CDR1 SGDLS, CDR2 YYNGEE. CDR3 protein: CASGTGSVYEQYF. CDR3 DNA: TGTGCCAGCGGGACAGGGAGCGTGTACGAGCAGTACTTC. The complete variable domain, with remaining parts taken from reference TRBV9 and TRBJ2-7, reads DSGVTQTPKHLITATGQRVTLRCSPRSGDLSVYWYQQSLDQGLQFLIQYYNGEERAKGNILERFSAQQFPDLHSELNLSSLELGDSALYFCASGTGSVYEQYFGPGTRLTVT.

This chain joins TRBV5-1 and TRBJ1-2; 8 bases match TRBD1. CDR1 and CDR2 (germline): SGHRS, YFSETQ. The CDR3 has 12 amino acids. The V and J ends lost 4 bases and 12 bases, in that order; junction bases with no gene match: 8. The CDR3 DNA sequence: TGCGCCAGCAGCCGTGGACAGGGTGAGGACACCTTC. Translated, it gives CASSRGQGEDTF. The full variable domain, with the rest looked up from reference TRBV5-1 and TRBJ1-2, is KAGVTQTPRYLIKTRGQQVTLSCSPISGHRSVSWYQQTPGQGLQFLFEYFSETQRNKGNFPGRFSGRQFSNSRSEMNVSTLELGDSALYLCASSRGQGEDTFGSGTRLTVV.